This T cell receptor beta chain was sequenced in a study of blood T cell repertoires in COVID-19 (dated by TCRdb to 2018 to 2020). Concerning the study at large: Samples covering the acute and convalescent phases of COVID-19 were provided by collaborators in the United States, Italy and Spain. The material from the prospective study consisted of cDNA or gDNA derived from T cells, B-cell-depleted T cells, or PBMCs. The dataset comprised deeply sampled blood TCRbeta repertoires from subjects exposed to, actively infected with, or recovered from COVID-19. The repertoires were made available in a free public database intended to serve as a resource for research on the immune response to SARS-CoV-2. The samples were drawn from two sources: the first 160 participants of the ongoing ImmuneRACE study, and fewer than 1,500 subjects contributed by 6 global collaborators. The sample metadata nearly always contained a de-identified subject ID, COVID-19 status, age in years and sex. HLA class I and class II types, where available, came from metadata supplied by the sample provider rather than from assay-based typing. Study-level results and caveats: Clinical and demographic metadata were provided uncurated, with the amount varying by source and participant.

CDR1 and CDR2 are drawn from the germline V gene (reference sequence): LNHDA, SQIVND. Unmatched junction bases come to 6, with V trimmed by 8 bases and J by 8 bases. The CDR3 measures 12 amino acids from cysteine to phenylalanine. Of all the DNA, just the CDR3 is kept, 36 bases in frame from base 1. Worth noting for this clone: Its antigen remains undetermined. There are no base qualities to consult, and no much larger clone falls within one base.

Whole blood was collected in K2EDTA tubes by collaborating institutions according to the institutions' own protocols. For TCRbeta analysis, collaborators shipped samples as frozen whole blood, isolated PBMCs, or DNA extracted from either of those sample types. The immunoSEQ Assay, a bias-controlled multiplex PCR, was used to amplify TCRbeta CDR3 regions from genomic DNA. The paper's data handling went like this. The number of nucleated cells in each sample was estimated from the amplification of reference gene primers within the assay. Sequence reads were collapsed and filtered to measure the absolute abundance of every unique TCRbeta CDR3 rearrangement. For each sample, productive Simpson clonality was calculated as the square root of Simpson's diversity index across productive rearrangements. The table was pulled from immuneACCESS by TCRdb, which kept in-frame rearrangements only. Such tables lose some clones; where checked, under half of the loss comes from unresolved V genes, and the rest has no known cause. V, J and clone size derive from that table, while D and trimming were established from the DNA sequence. Present in this sample are roughly 53,000 clones, around 80% of which were seen just once. The top ten clones comprise 2% to 3% of the sample.

The TCR comes from a man aged 50-59 years with acute or convalescent COVID-19. The receptor chain draws on TRBV19 and TRBJ1-1; 9 bases in the junction line up with TRBD1. The specimen sequenced was peripheral blood. The CDR3 protein sequence reads: CASWGQGWEAFF. DNA sequence: TGTGCCAGTTGGGGACAGGGATGGGAAGCTTTCTTT. Here the CDR3 is joined to the reference TRBV19 and TRBJ1-1 genes, and the full variable domain is: DGGITQSPKYLFRKEGQNVTLSCEQNLNHDAMYWYRQDPGQGLRLIYYSQIVNDFQKGDIAEGYSVSREKKESFPLTVTSAQKNPTAFYLCASWGQGWEAFFGQGTRLTVV.